This T cell receptor (beta chain) originates from a study of shared clonotypes between healthy human individuals. The protocol was immunoSEQ multiplex PCR, while the TCRdb copy is restricted to in-frame clones and leaves out a portion. The sample contains around 2.5 million clones, roughly 93% of which appear only once. This receptor was identified in a man aged 18 to 29 in good health. Some clones in this sample may be carry-over from other donors' samples. The specimen was naive CD4+ T cells from PBMCs. Regarding subset: CD45RA+ positively selected.

The CDR3 coding sequence is TGCGCCAGCAGCTCTGATCCAACTAATGAAAAACTGTTTTTT. Residues: CASSSDPTNEKLFF. The chain links TRBV5-1 to TRBJ1-4; D is undetermined. The length of the CDR3 is 14 residues. Germline CDR1 reads SGHRS; CDR2 reads YFSETQ. V was cut by 3 bases and J by 0 bases, with 6 bases left in between.